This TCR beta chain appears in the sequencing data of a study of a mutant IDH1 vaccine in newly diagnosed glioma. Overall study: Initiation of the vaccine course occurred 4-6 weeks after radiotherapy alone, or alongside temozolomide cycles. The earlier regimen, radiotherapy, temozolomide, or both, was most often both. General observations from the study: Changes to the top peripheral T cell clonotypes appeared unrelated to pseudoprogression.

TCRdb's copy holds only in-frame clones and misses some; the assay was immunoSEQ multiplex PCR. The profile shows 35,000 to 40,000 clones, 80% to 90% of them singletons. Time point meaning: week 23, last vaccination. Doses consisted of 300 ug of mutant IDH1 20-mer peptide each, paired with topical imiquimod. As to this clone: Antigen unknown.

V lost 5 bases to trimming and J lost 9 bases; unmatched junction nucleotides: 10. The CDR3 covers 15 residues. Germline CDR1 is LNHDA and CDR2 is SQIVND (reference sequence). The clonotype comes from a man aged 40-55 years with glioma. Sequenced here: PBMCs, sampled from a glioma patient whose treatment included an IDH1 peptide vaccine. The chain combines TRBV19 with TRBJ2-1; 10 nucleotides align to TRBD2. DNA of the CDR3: TGTGCCAGTAGTCCCAGCGGGAGGGCCGTTACTGAGCAGTTCTTC. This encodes CASSPSGRAVTEQFF. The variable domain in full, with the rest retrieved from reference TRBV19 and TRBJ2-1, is DGGITQSPKYLFRKEGQNVTLSCEQNLNHDAMYWYRQDPGQGLRLIYYSQIVNDFQKGDIAEGYSVSREKKESFPLTVTSAQKNPTAFYLCASSPSGRAVTEQFFGPGTRLTVL.